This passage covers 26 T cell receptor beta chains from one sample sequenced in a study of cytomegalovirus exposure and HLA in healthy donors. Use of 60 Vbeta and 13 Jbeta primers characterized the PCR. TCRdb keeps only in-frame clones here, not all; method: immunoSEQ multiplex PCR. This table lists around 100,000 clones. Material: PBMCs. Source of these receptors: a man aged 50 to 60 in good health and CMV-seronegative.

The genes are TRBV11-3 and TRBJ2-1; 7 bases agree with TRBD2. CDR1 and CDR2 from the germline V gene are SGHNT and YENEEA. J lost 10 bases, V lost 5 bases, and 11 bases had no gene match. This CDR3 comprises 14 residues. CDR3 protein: CASSIRAGRDEQFF. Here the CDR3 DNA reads TGTGCCAGCAGCATTAGAGCGGGGCGCGACGAGCAGTTCTTC.

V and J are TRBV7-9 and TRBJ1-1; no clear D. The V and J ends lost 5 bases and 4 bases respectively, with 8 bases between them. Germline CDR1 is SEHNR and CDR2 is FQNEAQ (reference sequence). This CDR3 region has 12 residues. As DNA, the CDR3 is TGTGCCAGCAGCCCCGCGGGCACTGAAGCTTTCTTT. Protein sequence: CASSPAGTEAFF. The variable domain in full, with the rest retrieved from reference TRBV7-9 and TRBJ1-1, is DTGVSQNPRHKITKRGQNVTFRCDPISEHNRLYWYRQTLGQGPEFLTYFQNEAQLEKSRLLSDRFSAERPKGSFSTLEIQRTEQGDSAMYLCASSPAGTEAFFGQGTRLTVV.

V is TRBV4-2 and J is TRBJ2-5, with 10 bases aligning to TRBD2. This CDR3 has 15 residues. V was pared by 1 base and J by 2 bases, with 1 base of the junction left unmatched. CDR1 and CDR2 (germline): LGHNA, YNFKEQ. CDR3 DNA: TGTGCCAGCAGCCAAGGGACTAGCGGTCAAGAGACCCAGTACTTC. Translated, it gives CASSQGTSGQETQYF.

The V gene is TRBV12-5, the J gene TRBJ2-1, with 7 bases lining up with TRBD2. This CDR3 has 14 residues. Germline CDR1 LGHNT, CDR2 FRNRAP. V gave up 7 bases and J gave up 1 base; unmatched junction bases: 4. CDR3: CASERAGSYNEQFF. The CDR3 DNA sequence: TGTGCTAGTGAGCGAGCGGGGTCCTACAATGAGCAGTTCTTC.

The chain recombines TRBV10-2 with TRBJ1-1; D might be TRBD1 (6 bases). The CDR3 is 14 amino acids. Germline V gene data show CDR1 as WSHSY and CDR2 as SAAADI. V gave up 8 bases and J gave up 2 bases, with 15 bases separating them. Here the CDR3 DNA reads TGCGCCAGCGCGGGACTACAGGGTAACACTGAAGCTTTCTTT. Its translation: CASAGLQGNTEAFF.

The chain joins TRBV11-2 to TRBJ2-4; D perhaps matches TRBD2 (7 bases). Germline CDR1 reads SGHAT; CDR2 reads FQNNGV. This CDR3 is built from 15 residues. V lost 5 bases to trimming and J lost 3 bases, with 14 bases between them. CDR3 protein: CASSGAGASKNIQYF. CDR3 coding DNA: TGTGCCAGCAGCGGTGCGGGGGCAAGCAAAAACATTCAGTACTTC.

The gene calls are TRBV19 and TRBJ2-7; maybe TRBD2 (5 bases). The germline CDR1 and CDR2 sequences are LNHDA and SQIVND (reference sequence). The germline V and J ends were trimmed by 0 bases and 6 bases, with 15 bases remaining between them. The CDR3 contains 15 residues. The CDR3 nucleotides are TGTGCCAGTAGTATAGATACAGACACTAGAGGCGAGCAGTACTTC. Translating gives CASSIDTDTRGEQYF.

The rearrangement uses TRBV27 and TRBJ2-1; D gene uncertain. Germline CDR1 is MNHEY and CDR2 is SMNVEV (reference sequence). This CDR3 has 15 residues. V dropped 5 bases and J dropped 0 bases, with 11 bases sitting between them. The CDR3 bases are TGTGCCAGCAGTCCCTTTCCTACCTCCTACAATGAGCAGTTCTTC. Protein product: CASSPFPTSYNEQFF.

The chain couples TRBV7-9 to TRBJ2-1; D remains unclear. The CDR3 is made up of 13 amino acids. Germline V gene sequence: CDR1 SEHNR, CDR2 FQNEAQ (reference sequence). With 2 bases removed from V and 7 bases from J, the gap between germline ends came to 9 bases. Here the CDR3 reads CASSLMGLNEQFF. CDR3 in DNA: TGTGCCAGCAGCTTAATGGGCCTGAATGAGCAGTTCTTC.

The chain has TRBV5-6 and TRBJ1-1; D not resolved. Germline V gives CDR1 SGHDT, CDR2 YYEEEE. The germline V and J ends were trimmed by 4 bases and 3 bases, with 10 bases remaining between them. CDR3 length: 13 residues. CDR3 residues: CASSLSIHTEAFF. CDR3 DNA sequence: TGTGCCAGCAGCCTAAGCATCCACACTGAAGCTTTCTTT.

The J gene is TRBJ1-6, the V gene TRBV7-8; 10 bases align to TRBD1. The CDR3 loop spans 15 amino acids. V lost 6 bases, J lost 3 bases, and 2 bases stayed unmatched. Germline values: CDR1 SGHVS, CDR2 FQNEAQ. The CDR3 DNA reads TGTGCCAGCAGTGGGACAGGGGACTATAATTCACCCCTCCACTTT. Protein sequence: CASSGTGDYNSPLHF.

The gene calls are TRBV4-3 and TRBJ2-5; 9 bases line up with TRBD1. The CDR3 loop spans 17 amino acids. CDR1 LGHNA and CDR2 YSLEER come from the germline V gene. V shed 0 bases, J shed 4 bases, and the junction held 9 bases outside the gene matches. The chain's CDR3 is CASSQDFGQGRGETQYF. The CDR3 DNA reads TGCGCCAGCAGCCAAGACTTTGGACAGGGGAGGGGAGAGACCCAGTACTTC.

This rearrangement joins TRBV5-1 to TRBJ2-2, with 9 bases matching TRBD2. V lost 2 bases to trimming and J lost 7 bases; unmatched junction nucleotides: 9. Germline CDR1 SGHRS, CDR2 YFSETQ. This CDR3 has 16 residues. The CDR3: CASSFGSGSTGGELFF. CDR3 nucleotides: TGCGCCAGCAGCTTCGGTAGCGGGAGTACGGGCGGGGAGCTGTTTTTT.

The CDR3 here is CASSIPGANTEAFF. The CDR3, as DNA: TGTGCCAGTAGTATTCCAGGGGCGAACACTGAAGCTTTCTTT. V gene TRBV19 combines with J gene TRBJ1-1, with a tentative D call TRBD1 (6 bases). Trimming cost V 3 bases and J 1 base, with 9 bases left between them. This CDR3 spans 14 amino acids. Germline V gene data show CDR1 as LNHDA and CDR2 as SQIVND (reference sequence).

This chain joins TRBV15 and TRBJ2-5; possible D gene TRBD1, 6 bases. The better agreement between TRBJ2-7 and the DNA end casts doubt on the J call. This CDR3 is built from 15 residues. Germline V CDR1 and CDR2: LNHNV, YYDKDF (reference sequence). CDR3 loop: CATSGGPDSSYEQYF. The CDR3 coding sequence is TGTGCCACCAGCGGGGGCCCCGACAGTTCCTACGAGCAGTACTTC.

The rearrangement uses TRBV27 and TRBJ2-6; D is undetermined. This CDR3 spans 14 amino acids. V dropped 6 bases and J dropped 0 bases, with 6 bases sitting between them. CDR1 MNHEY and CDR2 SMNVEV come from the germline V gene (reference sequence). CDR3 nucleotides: TGTGCCAGCAGATTCAGCTCTGGGGCCAACGTCCTGACTTTC. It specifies CASRFSSGANVLTF.

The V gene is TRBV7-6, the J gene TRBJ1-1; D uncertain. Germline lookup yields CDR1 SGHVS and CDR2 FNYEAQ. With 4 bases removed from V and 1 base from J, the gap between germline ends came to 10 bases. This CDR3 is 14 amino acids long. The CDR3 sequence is CASSSEIQNTEAFF. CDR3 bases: TGTGCCAGCAGCTCCGAAATACAGAACACTGAAGCTTTCTTT.

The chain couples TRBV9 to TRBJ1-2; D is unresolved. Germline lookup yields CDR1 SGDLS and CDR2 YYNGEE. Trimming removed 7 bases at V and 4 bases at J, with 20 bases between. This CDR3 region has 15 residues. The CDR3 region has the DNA TGTGCCAGCTCTCCAACGGAGCTATTACTCTATGGCTACACCTTC. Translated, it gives CASSPTELLLYGYTF.

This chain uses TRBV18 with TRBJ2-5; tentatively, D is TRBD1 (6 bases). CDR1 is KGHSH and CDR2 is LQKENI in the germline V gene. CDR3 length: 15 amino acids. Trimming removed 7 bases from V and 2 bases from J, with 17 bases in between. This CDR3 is CASCRQARQQETQYF. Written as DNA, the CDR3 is TGTGCCAGCTGTAGACAGGCTCGACAGCAAGAGACCCAGTACTTC.

The chain's CDR3 is CASSFLTSTDTQYF. CDR3 nucleotides: TGTGCCAGCAGTTTTTTAACTAGCACAGATACGCAGTATTTT. The chain carries TRBV27 and TRBJ2-3; no reliable D call. The CDR3 is made up of 14 amino acids. Between the trimmed V and J ends, which lost 3 bases and 0 bases, there was a span of 7 bases. Germline V lookup: CDR1 MNHEY, CDR2 SMNVEV (reference sequence).

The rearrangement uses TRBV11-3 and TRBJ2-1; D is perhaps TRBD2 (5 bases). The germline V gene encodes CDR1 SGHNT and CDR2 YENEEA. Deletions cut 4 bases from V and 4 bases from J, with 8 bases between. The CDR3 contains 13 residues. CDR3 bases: TGTGCCAGCAGCTGGGGAGCTTACAATGAGCAGTTCTTC. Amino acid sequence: CASSWGAYNEQFF.

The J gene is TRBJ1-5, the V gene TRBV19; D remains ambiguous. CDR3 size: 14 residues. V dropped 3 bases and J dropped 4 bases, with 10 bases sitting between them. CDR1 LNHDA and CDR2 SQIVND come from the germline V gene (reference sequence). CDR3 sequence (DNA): TGTGCCAGTAGTATTTATGCGGGGAATCAGCCCCAGCATTTT. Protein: CASSIYAGNQPQHF.

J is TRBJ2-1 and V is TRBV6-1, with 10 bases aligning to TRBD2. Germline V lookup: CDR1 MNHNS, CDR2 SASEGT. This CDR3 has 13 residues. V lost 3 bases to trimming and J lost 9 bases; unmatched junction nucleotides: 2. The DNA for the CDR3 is TGTGCCAGCAGTGATGGGACTAGCGTTGAGCAGTTCTTC. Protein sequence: CASSDGTSVEQFF.

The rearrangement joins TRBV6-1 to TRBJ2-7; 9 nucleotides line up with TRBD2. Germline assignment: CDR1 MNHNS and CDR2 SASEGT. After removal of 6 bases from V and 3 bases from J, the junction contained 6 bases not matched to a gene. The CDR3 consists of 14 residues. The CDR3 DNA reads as TGTGCCAGCAGCCCGGGACTAGCTCGCTACGAGCAGTACTTC. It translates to CASSPGLARYEQYF.

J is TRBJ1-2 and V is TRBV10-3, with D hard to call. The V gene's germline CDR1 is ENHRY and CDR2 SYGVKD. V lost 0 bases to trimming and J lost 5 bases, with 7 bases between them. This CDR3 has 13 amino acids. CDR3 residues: CAISESNAYGYTF. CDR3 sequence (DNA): TGTGCCATCAGTGAGTCGAACGCGTATGGCTACACCTTC.

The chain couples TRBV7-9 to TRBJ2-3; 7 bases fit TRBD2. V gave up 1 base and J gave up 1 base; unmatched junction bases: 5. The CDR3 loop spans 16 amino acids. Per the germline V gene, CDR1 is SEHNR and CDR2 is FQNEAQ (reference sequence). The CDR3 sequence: CASSLGIAGGTDTQYF. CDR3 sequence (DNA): TGTGCCAGCAGCTTAGGAATTGCGGGGGGCACAGATACGCAGTATTTT.